The 27 T cell receptor beta chains reported below all come from one sample, sequenced in a study of OX40 agonist ivuxolimab in advanced cancers. Assay: immunoSEQ multiplex PCR; the TCRdb copy retains only in-frame clones and omits some. The repertoire holds over 70,000 clones, with about 86% as singletons. The sequences come from CD4+ or CD8+ T cells sorted from blood, collected in a trial of the OX40 agonist ivuxolimab. The receptors stem from an adult with an advanced solid tumor such as melanoma, head and neck, liver or kidney cancer.

V and J are TRBV15 and TRBJ2-7; D uncertain. Trimming cost V 0 bases and J 0 bases, with 12 bases left between them. This CDR3 is built from 16 residues. Germline V gene lookup returns CDR1 LNHNV and CDR2 YYDKDF (reference sequence). CDR3 in amino acids: CATSRDRPRSSYEQYF. The CDR3 region has the DNA TGTGCCACCAGCAGAGACAGGCCCCGGAGCTCCTACGAGCAGTACTTC.

The chain is built from TRBV9 and TRBJ2-5; D uncertain. Germline V CDR1 and CDR2: SGDLS, YYNGEE. The V end was cut by 0 bases, the J end by 4 bases, with 7 bases between. This CDR3 spans 13 amino acids. The CDR3 DNA reads TGTGCCAGCAGCGTAGATAAAGCAGAGACCCAGTACTTC. This translates into CASSVDKAETQYF.

The chain recombines TRBV5-5 with TRBJ2-3; D is possibly TRBD2 (6 bases). The V end was cut by 2 bases, the J end by 10 bases, with 17 bases between. CDR1 and CDR2 from the germline V gene are SGHKS and YYEKEE (reference sequence). The CDR3 is 14 residues long. The CDR3 DNA reads as TGTGCCAGCAGCTTCCCTACGACTAGGGAGGCGCAGTATTTT. Its protein is CASSFPTTREAQYF.

The chain carries TRBV28 and TRBJ1-2, with 8 positions matching TRBD1. CDR3 size: 17 residues. CDR1 and CDR2 from the germline V gene are MDHEN and SYDVKM. The V gene end was trimmed by 6 bases and the J gene end by 1 base; junction bases not matched to a gene: 13. The CDR3 here is CASSYSWTGNINYGYTF. CDR3 DNA: TGTGCCAGCAGCTACTCATGGACAGGGAATATTAACTATGGCTACACCTTC.

The V and J genes are TRBV10-2 and TRBJ2-1; no definite D call. Trimming pared 9 bases from V and 10 bases from J, leaving 10 bases between. Germline loops: CDR1 WSHSY, CDR2 SAAADI. The CDR3 runs to 10 residues. DNA for the CDR3: TGCGCCAGGAACAACGGGGAGCAGTTCTTC. Translation gives CARNNGEQFF.

The chain links TRBV19 to TRBJ1-1; no reliable D call. The CDR3 is 13 residues long. Looked up from germline, CDR1 is LNHDA and CDR2 is SQIVND (reference sequence). V was clipped by 4 bases and J by 1 base, with 7 bases between them. The CDR3 protein is CASSTLTNTEAFF. DNA of the CDR3: TGTGCCAGTAGTACTTTAACGAACACTGAAGCTTTCTTT.

The chain combines TRBV28 with TRBJ2-5, with TRBD2 matching over 7 bases. V dropped 11 bases and J dropped 3; count of bases not matched to a gene: 6. This CDR3 region has 12 residues. Germline CDR1 and CDR2: MDHEN and SYDVKM. The chain's CDR3 is CAGGGTEETQYF. Here the CDR3 DNA reads TGTGCCGGGGGAGGGACGGAAGAGACCCAGTACTTC.

This chain joins TRBV10-3 and TRBJ1-6; 7 bases are shared with TRBD1. This CDR3 is 16 amino acids long. V was pared by 5 bases and J by 5 bases, with 9 bases of the junction left unmatched. Germline CDR1 ENHRY, CDR2 SYGVKD. The CDR3 sequence is CAISPTGTENNSPLHF. The CDR3 DNA reads TGTGCCATCAGTCCTACCGGGACAGAGAATAATTCACCCCTCCACTTT.

The CDR3 here is CASSLWTKTGELFF. The DNA for the CDR3 is TGTGCCAGCAGCTTATGGACCAAAACCGGGGAGCTGTTTTTT. The chain joins TRBV11-2 to TRBJ2-2; D ambiguous. V lost 2 bases, J lost 5 bases, and 9 bases lay in between. Germline V gives CDR1 SGHAT, CDR2 FQNNGV. The CDR3 totals 14 residues.

The V gene is TRBV20-1, the J gene TRBJ2-3; tentatively, D is TRBD1 (6 bases). The V gene's germline CDR1 is DFQATT and CDR2 SNEGSKA (reference sequence). This CDR3 is built from 11 residues. V lost 3 bases, J lost 6 bases, and 7 bases lay in between. CDR3 sequence: CSASRGDTQYF. DNA for the CDR3: TGCAGTGCTAGTAGGGGGGATACGCAGTATTTT.

The J gene is TRBJ1-6, the V gene TRBV5-4; 7 nucleotides match TRBD1. CDR3 length: 17 amino acids. The V gene's germline CDR1 is SGHNT and CDR2 YYREEE (reference sequence). V dropped 0 bases and J dropped 8; count of bases not matched to a gene: 11. CDR3 sequence: CASSLARQGVLYSPLHF. The DNA of the CDR3 is TGTGCCAGCAGCTTGGCCAGGCAGGGGGTCCTATATTCACCCCTCCACTTT. The full variable domain, completed using reference TRBV5-4 and TRBJ1-6, is ETGVTQSPTHLIKTRGQQVTLRCSSQSGHNTVSWYQQALGQGPQFIFQYYREEENGRGNFPPRFSGLQFPNYSSELNVNALELDDSALYLCASSLARQGVLYSPLHFGNGTRLTVT.

The chain has TRBV6-1 and TRBJ2-1; a possible D gene is TRBD1 (6 bases). The CDR3 sequence is 15 residues long. Germline V CDR1 and CDR2: MNHNS, SASEGT. Deletions cut 6 bases from V and 5 bases from J, with 17 bases between. The CDR3 region is CASRGIRGMNNEQFF. The CDR3 DNA is TGTGCCAGCAGGGGGATAAGGGGGATGAACAATGAGCAGTTCTTC.

V is TRBV4-2 and J is TRBJ1-2; 9 bases agree with TRBD1. Trimming at V came to 0 bases and at J to 7 bases, leaving 6 bases not matched to a gene. The CDR3 has 15 amino acids. Germline V gives CDR1 LGHNA, CDR2 YNFKEQ. CDR3 nucleotide sequence: TGTGCCAGCAGCCAAGATGTCGGGACAGGGTTTGGCTACACCTTC. This translates into CASSQDVGTGFGYTF.

The J gene is TRBJ2-2, the V gene TRBV5-4; D might be TRBD2 (6 bases). The germline V gene has CDR1 SGHNT and CDR2 YYREEE (reference sequence). The CDR3 is 16 residues long. The V gene lost 1 base and the J gene lost 2 bases, with 12 bases spanning the gap. The CDR3 spells CASSLYTSPNTGELFF. CDR3 nucleotide sequence: TGTGCCAGCAGCTTGTATACTAGCCCCAACACCGGGGAGCTGTTTTTT.

The chain recombines TRBV9 with TRBJ2-2; D is possibly TRBD1 (5 bases). Trimming took 2 bases from V and 7 from J, leaving 12 bases between them. The CDR3 is made up of 14 amino acids. Germline CDR1 is SGDLS and CDR2 is YYNGEE. CDR3 sequence: CASSVIRVGGELFF. Written as DNA, the CDR3 is TGTGCCAGCAGCGTGATCAGGGTTGGCGGGGAGCTGTTTTTT.

This rearrangement joins TRBV9 to TRBJ2-7; the match to TRBD2 covers 11 bases. Trimming took 0 bases from V and 4 from J; bases not matched to a gene: 3. Germline-derived CDR1 and CDR2 are SGDLS and YYNGEE. The CDR3 sequence is 15 residues long. The CDR3 bases are TGTGCCAGCAGCGTAGCTGCTAGCGGGGGGTACGAGCAGTACTTC. Its protein product is CASSVAASGGYEQYF. The variable domain in full, with the rest retrieved from reference TRBV9 and TRBJ2-7, is DSGVTQTPKHLITATGQRVTLRCSPRSGDLSVYWYQQSLDQGLQFLIQYYNGEERAKGNILERFSAQQFPDLHSELNLSSLELGDSALYFCASSVAASGGYEQYFGPGTRLTVT.

This clone was detected once. This chain uses TRBV4-2 with TRBJ2-1, with D uncertain. V dropped 3 bases and J dropped 7 bases, with 13 bases sitting between them. Per the germline V gene, CDR1 is LGHNA and CDR2 is YNFKEQ. The CDR3 extends over 14 amino acids. The DNA for the CDR3 is TGTGCCAGCAGCCAGGACCGCGCGACGAATGAGCAGTTCTTC. It translates to CASSQDRATNEQFF.

The rearrangement uses TRBV2 and TRBJ2-5, with D perhaps matching TRBD1 (6 bases). V was shortened by 4 bases and J by 5 bases, with 17 bases between the two germline ends. CDR1 and CDR2 from the germline V gene are SNHLY and FYNNEI. This CDR3 region has 15 residues. The CDR3 spells CASSGGTTVGETQYF. For the CDR3, the DNA is TGTGCCAGCAGTGGTGGGACAACCGTTGGGGAGACCCAGTACTTC.

As DNA, the CDR3 is TGTGCCAGCAGTCAGGGGGCGGGCTGGGGTTCGGAAGCTTTCTTT. This codes for CASSQGAGWGSEAFF. The chain links TRBV6-1 to TRBJ1-1, with 8 bases lining up with TRBD1. Trimming at V came to 5 bases and at J to 8 bases, leaving 13 bases not matched to a gene. CDR1 and CDR2 (germline): MNHNS, SASEGT. This CDR3 is 15 amino acids long.

The J gene is TRBJ2-7, the V gene TRBV5-6; TRBD1 matches at 8 bases. CDR3 size: 14 residues. In germline, CDR1 is SGHDT, CDR2 YYEEEE. The V and J ends lost 3 bases and 6 bases, in that order; junction bases with no gene match: 8. This CDR3 is CASSWTGYSGEQYF. Here the CDR3 DNA reads TGTGCCAGCAGCTGGACAGGGTATTCGGGCGAGCAGTACTTC.

The chain couples TRBV10-2 to TRBJ2-1, with TRBD2 matching 10 bases. CDR1 and CDR2 (germline): WSHSY, SAAADI. This CDR3 region has 16 residues. The J segment lost 9 bases and the V segment lost 3 bases, leaving 11 bases of the junction unmatched. DNA of the CDR3: TGCGCCAGCAGTGATGAGCGGGGGGGCCGAATTAGTGAGCAGTTCTTC. Translation gives CASSDERGGRISEQFF.

The V gene is TRBV19, the J gene TRBJ1-5, with 10 bases identical to TRBD1. Germline V gives CDR1 LNHDA, CDR2 SQIVND (reference sequence). The CDR3 sequence is 14 residues long. Trimming took 5 bases from V and 9 from J; bases not matched to a gene: 7. The CDR3 sequence is CASSSDRGGLPQHF. The DNA for the CDR3 is TGTGCCAGTAGTTCGGACAGGGGGGGATTGCCCCAGCATTTT. Variable domain in full (rest from reference TRBV19 and TRBJ1-5): DGGITQSPKYLFRKEGQNVTLSCEQNLNHDAMYWYRQDPGQGLRLIYYSQIVNDFQKGDIAEGYSVSREKKESFPLTVTSAQKNPTAFYLCASSSDRGGLPQHFGDGTRLSIL.

The rearrangement joins TRBV2 to TRBJ1-1, with D tentatively TRBD1 (5 bases). Trimming pared 3 bases from V and 3 bases from J, leaving 8 bases between. The CDR3 covers 13 residues. The germline V gene has CDR1 SNHLY and CDR2 FYNNEI. CDR3 sequence reads: CASSEVRDTEAFF. Here the CDR3 DNA reads TGTGCCAGCAGTGAGGTCAGGGACACTGAAGCTTTCTTT.

The chain carries TRBV6-5 and TRBJ1-2; D gene uncertain. The V end lost 5 bases, the J end lost 4 bases, and 11 bases lay between the germline ends. Germline CDR1 and CDR2: MNHEY and SVGAGI. The CDR3 has 13 residues. The CDR3: CASSEDGSYGYTF. CDR3 in DNA: TGTGCCAGCAGTGAAGACGGGAGCTATGGCTACACCTTC.

This clone was seen more than once but under ten times. DNA for the CDR3: TGTGCCAGCAGTGAACCTTATGGTACTCGGTACTTC. Its protein is CASSEPYGTRYF. The chain links TRBV6-1 to TRBJ2-4; D is undetermined. Germline-derived CDR1 and CDR2 are MNHNS and SASEGT. Trimming pared 2 bases from V and 15 bases from J, leaving 14 bases between. The CDR3 has 12 amino acids.

The rearrangement uses TRBV19 and TRBJ1-5, with TRBD1 matching 11 bases. The junction had 9 bases not matched to a gene; V was cut back by 3 bases and J by 5 bases. CDR3 length: 17 residues. Germline V gene data show CDR1 as LNHDA and CDR2 as SQIVND (reference sequence). As DNA, the CDR3 is TGTGCCAGTAGTATCATAAAGGGGGGACAGGGGGATCAGCCCCAGCATTTT. Its translation is CASSIIKGGQGDQPQHF.

V usage is TRBV30 and J usage is TRBJ2-3; either TRBD1 or TRBD2 may supply D (6 bases each). The CDR3 is 17 residues long. Germline loops: CDR1 GTSNPN, CDR2 SVGIG (reference sequence). V lost 3 bases, J lost 0 bases, and 19 bases lay in between. The CDR3 here is CAWSRGQTTPSTDTQYF. The CDR3 bases are TGTGCCTGGAGCCGGGGGCAGACCACTCCTAGCACAGATACGCAGTATTTT.